The T cell receptor (beta chain) under discussion was sequenced for a study of blood T cells in healthy people across ages. The study, taken as a whole, reports: Getting older went along with TCR beta diversity per million T cells dropping roughly linearly.

The germline V gene encodes CDR1 SGHAT and CDR2 FQNNGV. This CDR3 is built from 12 residues. V lost 4 bases and J lost 7, with 10 bases in between. As to this clonotype: Its specificity is not known.

Combining a sample-barcoded 5' primer with a J-beta primer mix, a second PCR ran for about 6 to 12 cycles. Each cDNA molecule, via a template-switch adaptor with 12 random nucleotides, was tagged. TCRdb fed the 5' RACE reads into MiXCR, producing one record per CDR3 protein. This table has fewer than 2 million distinct CDR3 sequences, around 40% appearing once. The authors isolated at least 6.5 million PBMCs per sample. The sequenced sample was blood. The genes are TRBV11-2 and TRBJ1-2; a possible D gene is TRBD1 (5 bases). This TCR was sampled from a human donor in good health. The CDR3 sequence is CASSSHGAGYTF. CDR3 in DNA: TGTGCCAGCAGCTCGCATGGGGCTGGCTACACCTTC.